The subject of this entry is one TCR beta chain. The sample originates from a study of blood T cell repertoires in COVID-19. Background on the study: Material from acute and convalescent COVID-19 was sourced from the United States, Italy and Spain. Sources were T cells, B-cell-depleted T cells, or PBMCs; the material itself was cDNA or gDNA.

Original methodology: Estimation of nucleated cell counts relied on the amplification of reference gene primers. The method was immunoSEQ multiplex PCR; TCRdb's version includes in-frame clones alone and lacks a portion of them. From that table come the V and J calls and clone size; the DNA was used to work out D and trimming. Of over 80,000 clones listed, about 86% are singletons. The CDR3 has 12 amino acids. Germline V gives CDR1 SNHLY, CDR2 FYNNEI. The germline V and J ends were trimmed by 6 bases and 2 bases, with 8 bases remaining between them. The chain is built from TRBV2 and TRBJ2-7; D not certain. This TCR came from an elderly man with active or convalescent COVID-19. The sample taken for sequencing was peripheral blood. The CDR3 nucleotides are TGTGCCAGCAGAGACTTTGCCTACGAGCAGTACTTC. Translated, it gives CASRDFAYEQYF.